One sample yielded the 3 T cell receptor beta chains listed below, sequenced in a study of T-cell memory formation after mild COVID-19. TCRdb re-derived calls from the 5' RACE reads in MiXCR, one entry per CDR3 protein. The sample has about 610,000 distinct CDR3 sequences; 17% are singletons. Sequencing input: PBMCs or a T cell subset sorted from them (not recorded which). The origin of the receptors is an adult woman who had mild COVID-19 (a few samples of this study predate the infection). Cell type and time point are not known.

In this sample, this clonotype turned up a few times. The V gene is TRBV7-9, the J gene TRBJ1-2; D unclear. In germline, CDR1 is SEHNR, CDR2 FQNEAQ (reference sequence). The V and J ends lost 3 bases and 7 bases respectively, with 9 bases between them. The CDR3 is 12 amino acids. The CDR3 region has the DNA TGTGCCAGCAGCTTTTCCCCTGCTGGCTACACCTTC. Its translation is CASSFSPAGYTF.

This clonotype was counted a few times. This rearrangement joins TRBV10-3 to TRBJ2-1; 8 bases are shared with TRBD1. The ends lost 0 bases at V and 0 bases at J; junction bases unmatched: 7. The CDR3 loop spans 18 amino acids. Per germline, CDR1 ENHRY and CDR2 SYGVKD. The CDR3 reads CAISESGQGLASYNEQFF. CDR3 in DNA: TGTGCCATCAGTGAGTCAGGACAGGGCCTTGCCTCCTACAATGAGCAGTTCTTC.

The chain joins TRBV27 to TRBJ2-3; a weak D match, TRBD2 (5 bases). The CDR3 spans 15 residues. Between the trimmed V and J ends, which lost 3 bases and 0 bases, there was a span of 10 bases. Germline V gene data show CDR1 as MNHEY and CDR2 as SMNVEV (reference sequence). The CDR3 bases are TGTGCCAGCAGTTTTGAGGGTGGGAGCACAGATACGCAGTATTTT. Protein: CASSFEGGSTDTQYF.